Listed below are T cell receptor beta chains from one sample, sequenced in a study of T cells after posttransplantation cyclophosphamide. Sequencing was performed with immunoSEQ multiplex PCR; in TCRdb, only in-frame clones are kept and a portion is missing. Altogether 10,000 or so clones are present, around four fifths being singletons, with the ten largest covering 15%. Sequencing used PBMCs, obtained about 1,700 days after allogeneic stem cell transplant with posttransplant cyclophosphamide. These TCRs come from a female patient aged 50-59 years who received an allogeneic stem cell transplant from a related donor, was CMV-positive, and had no GVHD. Some T cells may be transferred from the graft donor. Both conserved end residues are part of each CDR3. A D gene is named only where the DNA matches it firmly. Clone sizes are given selectively: once, few, many, or a class where the clone is expanded.

.	.	TRBV19	TRBJ2-1	TGTGCCAGTAGTCGGGTAGGGACAACCTACAATGAGCAGTTCTTC	CASSRVGTTYNEQFF
.	.	TRBV6-5	TRBJ1-5	TGTGCCAGCAGTTTGGAAAGGGGTCAGCCCCAGCATTTT	CASSLERGQPQHF
few	.	TRBV5-5	TRBJ1-3	TGTGCCAGCAGCTTAACCCCAGTCTCTGGAAACACCATATATTTT	CASSLTPVSGNTIYF
.	.	TRBV5-1	TRBJ2-2	TGCGCCAGCAGCACACAGGGTAGTGGGGAGCTGTTTTTT	CASSTQGSGELFF
.	.	TRBV18	TRBJ2-3	TGTGCCAGCTCACCACCTACAGTAGGATCTGATACGCAGTATTTT	CASSPPTVGSDTQYF
once	.	TRBV7-6	TRBJ1-6	TGTGCCAGCAGCTTAGCTCCCCCCAGGGGTGGTAATTCACCCCTCCACTTT	CASSLAPPRGGNSPLHF
once	TRBD2	TRBV27	TRBJ2-7	TGTGCCAGCAGCCTTTATGGGGGGGGAACAGGCTTGCCGTCCTACGAGCAGTACTTC	CASSLYGGGTGLPSYEQYF
.	.	TRBV18	TRBJ2-1	TGTGCCAGCTCACCACCGGAGTACAATGAGCAGTTCTTC	CASSPPEYNEQFF
.	TRBD2	TRBV28	TRBJ2-1	TGTGCCAGCAGTATTAGCGGGAGGGCTTTTAATGAGCAGTTCTTC	CASSISGRAFNEQFF
.	.	TRBV18	TRBJ2-5	TGTGCCAGCTCACCAGAACAGGGTCAAGAGACCCAGTACTTC	CASSPEQGQETQYF
.	TRBD1	TRBV7-3	TRBJ2-1	TGTGCCAGCAGCTTACAGGGGGCAGGGTACAATGAGCAGTTCTTC	CASSLQGAGYNEQFF
.	.	TRBV6-4	TRBJ1-2	TGTGCCAGCAGTCCCGAACAGTTTAACTATGGCTACACCTTC	CASSPEQFNYGYTF
.	.	TRBV4-3	TRBJ1-1	TGCGCCAGCAGCCAAGGCCTATTCCGGGGGGGGGCTGAAGCTTTCTTT	CASSQGLFRGGAEAFF
.	TRBD2	TRBV5-1	TRBJ2-3	TGCGCCAGCAGCTTGGGCACTAGCGGCCTTGATACGCAGTATTTT	CASSLGTSGLDTQYF
.	TRBD1	TRBV27	TRBJ1-5	TGTGCCAGCAGTTCTGGACAGGGATACCAGCCCCAGCATTTT	CASSSGQGYQPQHF
few	.	TRBV2	TRBJ1-3	TGTGCCAGCAGTGAACAGTCTGGAAACACCATATATTTT	CASSEQSGNTIYF
once	.	TRBV27	TRBJ2-7	TGTGCCAGCAGTTCCTCACTTCATTCAGCCTTCGGGTCCGAGCAGTACTTC	CASSSSLHSAFGSEQYF
.	.	TRBV27	TRBJ1-6	TGTGCCAGCAGGGGACATGCAAATTCACCCCTCCACTTT	CASRGHANSPLHF
.	TRBD2	TRBV7-3	TRBJ2-3	TGTGCCAGCAGCCCGGGACTAGCGCCTTTTACGCAGTATTTT	CASSPGLAPFTQYF
.	TRBD1	TRBV27	TRBJ1-5	TGTGCCAGCAGTCCGGTTCTGGGGACAGGGGGCTATCAGCCCCAGCATTTT	CASSPVLGTGGYQPQHF
.	TRBD1	TRBV7-9	TRBJ2-7	TGTGCCGGTCTATCTTCCGGGACAGGGGTCGAGCAGTACTTC	CAGLSSGTGVEQYF
.	TRBD1	TRBV5-4	TRBJ1-3	TGTGCCAGCAGTCCCGGGACAGGGGGCGGAAACACCATATATTTT	CASSPGTGGGNTIYF
.	.	TRBV5-4	TRBJ1-2	TGTGCCAGCAGCTTTATGCAGGAAGCTAACTATGGCTACACCTTC	CASSFMQEANYGYTF
.	TRBD2	TRBV13	TRBJ2-7	TGTGCCAGCAGCTTAGGACTAGCGGGAGTTGAGCAGTACTTC	CASSLGLAGVEQYF
.	TRBD1	TRBV25-1	TRBJ1-5	TGTGCCAGCAGCCCTGGGTCAGGGGGATATAGCAATCAGCCCCAGCATTTT	CASSPGSGGYSNQPQHF
.	TRBD2	TRBV5-1	TRBJ2-5	TGCGCCAGCAGCTTGGGGGTGGGAGGGCCCCAAGAGACCCAGTACTTC	CASSLGVGGPQETQYF
.	.	TRBV4-3	TRBJ2-1	TGCGCCAGCAGCCTTCGGACAGGGGGACTAGCAGTCCCCGGGGTAGATGAGCAGTTCTTC	CASSLRTGGLAVPGVDEQFF